The rows below give T cell receptor beta chains drawn from one sample of a study of blood T cell repertoires in COVID-19. Libraries were prepared by immunoSEQ multiplex PCR; TCRdb keeps only in-frame clonotypes and omits some of them. Of about 70,000 clones listed, 80% to 90% are singletons. Sequencing was performed on peripheral blood. The receptors here all came from a man aged 50 or older with active COVID-19. Both conserved end residues are part of each CDR3. A D gene is named only where the DNA matches it firmly. Clone size is stated in some rows and not others, as once, few, many or a class when expanded.

j_call,d_call,clone_size,v_call,cdr3_nt,cdr3_aa
TRBJ2-3,TRBD2,-,TRBV19,TGTGCCAGTAGTATCCGAAGAGCAGCGGGAGGTACAGATACGCAGTATTTT,CASSIRRAAGGTDTQYF
TRBJ2-3,-,-,TRBV7-3,TGTGCCAGCAGCTTTTCCTCTTCAGGCGGGTTGCGGGATACGCAGTATTTT,CASSFSSSGGLRDTQYF
TRBJ1-1,-,-,TRBV12-3/TRBV12-4,TGTGCCAGCAGTTTAACCAGGGACACTGAAGCTTTCTTT,CASSLTRDTEAFF
TRBJ1-2,TRBD1,-,TRBV27,TGTGCCAGCAGTTCAAAGACAGGGGCGGCCCTGGGTGGCTACACCTTC,CASSSKTGAALGGYTF
TRBJ2-7,TRBD2,few,TRBV18,TGTGCCAGCTCACCACCGACACTAGCGGGAGGTGAGCAGTACTTC,CASSPPTLAGGEQYF
TRBJ1-2,-,-,TRBV19,TGTGCCAGTAGTATAGTTGGCAACAGAAATGGCTACACCTTC,CASSIVGNRNGYTF
TRBJ2-3,TRBD2,-,TRBV5-1,TGCGCCAGCGGGGAGGGCATTGCAGATACGCAGTATTTT,CASGEGIADTQYF
TRBJ2-7,TRBD1,-,TRBV5-1,TGCGCCAGCAGCTTGGCCGATGGACAGGGGCGGTACGAGCAGTACTTC,CASSLADGQGRYEQYF
TRBJ2-3,-,-,TRBV7-8,TGTGCCAGCAGCTTAGCTGTCGGGGATAAGCAGTATTTT,CASSLAVGDKQYF
TRBJ2-6,TRBD1,-,TRBV10-3,TGTGCCATCAGTACCGGAGGACAGGGTAGCTCTGGGGCCAACGTCCTGACTTTC,CAISTGGQGSSGANVLTF
TRBJ1-5,-,-,TRBV5-1,TGCGCCAGCAGCTTGGGCAGGGAACGAGATCCCCAGCATTTT,CASSLGRERDPQHF
TRBJ2-7,TRBD2,-,TRBV18,TGTGCCAGCTCACTCTTGCGGGAGCCCGCCTACGAGCAGTACTTC,CASSLLREPAYEQYF
TRBJ2-5,-,-,TRBV4-3,TGCGCCAGCAGCCAAGATGGGAAGGGGATGACCCAGTACTTC,CASSQDGKGMTQYF
TRBJ2-3,TRBD1,-,TRBV7-9,TGTGCCAGCAGCTTAGGGAGTCAGAGACAGGGGGATACGCAGTATTTT,CASSLGSQRQGDTQYF
TRBJ2-3,TRBD2,-,TRBV19,TGTGCCAGTAGTATTTCGACTAGCGGGAGCACAGATACGCAGTATTTT,CASSISTSGSTDTQYF
TRBJ2-2,TRBD2,-,TRBV7-7,TGTGCTAGCAGCAGTAGTAGGGGGACTAGCGGGCCTAACACCGGGGAGCTGTTTTTT,CASSSSRGTSGPNTGELFF
TRBJ1-2,-,-,TRBV2,TGTGCCAGCAGTGAAGACAGCGGGAATGGCTACACCTTC,CASSEDSGNGYTF
TRBJ2-1,TRBD2,-,TRBV4-1,TGCGCCAGCAGCCAAGTTGGATTCAAGCGGGAGTCTTTGAAGAATGAGCAGTTCTTC,CASSQVGFKRESLKNEQFF
TRBJ2-1,-,-,TRBV6-2/TRBV6-3,TGTGCCAGCAGCGCGGTAAATGAGCAGTTCTTC,CASSAVNEQFF
TRBJ1-1,-,-,TRBV27,TGTGCCAGCAGTTTATCGGAGGGGACTGAAGCTTTCTTT,CASSLSEGTEAFF
TRBJ2-3,-,-,TRBV6-2/TRBV6-3,TGTGCCAGCAGTTCCTGGGGGGTGGCAGATACGCAGTATTTT,CASSSWGVADTQYF
TRBJ1-5,-,-,TRBV15,TGTGCCACCAGCAGAGATCCTACGAGTGGGGGCGATCAGCCCCAGCATTTT,CATSRDPTSGGDQPQHF
TRBJ2-5,TRBD2,-,TRBV19,TGTGCCAGTAGTATAGGGACTAGCGCGCGCCAAGAGACCCAGTACTTC,CASSIGTSARQETQYF
TRBJ2-7,-,-,TRBV12-3/TRBV12-4,TGTGCCAGCACCAACCCCGCTACGAAGCAGTACTTC,CASTNPATKQYF
TRBJ2-1,TRBD1,-,TRBV6-2/TRBV6-3,TGTGCCAGCAGTTCCCGACAGGGACGTTACAATGAGCAGTTCTTC,CASSSRQGRYNEQFF
TRBJ2-4,TRBD1,-,TRBV19,TGTGCCAGTAGTACCTCCGGGACAGGATTCAACATTCAGTACTTC,CASSTSGTGFNIQYF
TRBJ2-1,TRBD2,-,TRBV11-1,TGTGCCAGCAGCTTATATACTAGCGGCTACAATGAGCAGTTCTTC,CASSLYTSGYNEQFF
TRBJ2-7,TRBD2,-,TRBV4-1,TGCGCCAGCAGCGACAGCGGGAGGCCCTCGGGTGAGCAGTACTTC,CASSDSGRPSGEQYF
TRBJ2-3,TRBD2,-,TRBV7-9,TGTGCCAGCAGCGTGGGACTAGCGGGAGTTGGAGATACGCAGTATTTT,CASSVGLAGVGDTQYF
TRBJ2-3,TRBD2,many,TRBV27,TGTGCCAGCAGTTTTGGGGGGGGGAGAGTAGATACGCAGTATTTT,CASSFGGGRVDTQYF
TRBJ1-2,TRBD1,once,TRBV10-3,TGTGCCATCAGTGAGTCGAGCAGGGGGCATGGCTACACCTTC,CAISESSRGHGYTF
TRBJ2-3,-,-,TRBV20-1,TGCAGTGCTAGTGCTGGTCCCGAGTGGGATACGCAGTATTTT,CSASAGPEWDTQYF
TRBJ2-3,-,-,TRBV5-1,TGCGCCAGCAGCAACGGACAGAGCACAGATACGCAGTATTTT,CASSNGQSTDTQYF
TRBJ2-3,TRBD1,-,TRBV19,TGTGCCAGTAGGGACAGGGGTGGCGTGCGTACGCAGTATTTT,CASRDRGGVRTQYF
TRBJ2-5,-,-,TRBV7-6,TGTGCCAGCAGCTTAGATTACCGGGGAACCTATGAGACCCAGTACTTC,CASSLDYRGTYETQYF
TRBJ1-5,TRBD1,few,TRBV2,TGTGCCAGCGGAAAGGACAGGGGATTTAGTCAGCCCCAGCATTTT,CASGKDRGFSQPQHF
TRBJ1-4,-,-,TRBV15,TGTGCCACCAGCAGAGCTCCATCGGCCGGAGGTGAAAAACTGTTTTTT,CATSRAPSAGGEKLFF
TRBJ1-4,TRBD1,few,TRBV2,TGTGCCAGCCAGGGACAGGGGGCAACTAATGAAAAACTGTTTTTT,CASQGQGATNEKLFF
TRBJ2-4,-,-,TRBV6-6,TGTGCCAGCAGTCCAACCGCGGCAGGGCTAGCCAAAAACATTCAGTACTTC,CASSPTAAGLAKNIQYF
TRBJ2-7,TRBD2,-,TRBV18,TGTGCCAGCTCACGGGCGGAGCGGGGCCTCGAGCAGTACTTC,CASSRAERGLEQYF
TRBJ1-6,TRBD1,-,TRBV28,TGTGCCAGCAGTCACATAGGGGTATATAACAGGGGCCAGCGGAATTCACCCCTCCACTTT,CASSHIGVYNRGQRNSPLHF
TRBJ2-2,TRBD2,-,TRBV18,TGTGCCAGCGGGACTAGAAACACCGGGGAGCTGTTTTTT,CASGTRNTGELFF
TRBJ2-3,-,-,TRBV7-3,TGTGCCAGCAGCCCCACTGCTAGCGCTGTCCTCAGCACAGATACGCAGTATTTT,CASSPTASAVLSTDTQYF
TRBJ2-2,-,-,TRBV19,TGTGCCAGTAGTATCGCGTCTAGGCAGGAGCTGTTTTTT,CASSIASRQELFF
TRBJ2-1,-,-,TRBV18,TGTGCCAGCTCTCCCGGAGGAAACCTAAATGAGCAGTTCTTC,CASSPGGNLNEQFF
TRBJ1-6,-,-,TRBV24-1,TGTGCCACCAGTGATTTTTTGCTGAGGGTGTGGGATTCACCCCTCCACTTT,CATSDFLLRVWDSPLHF
TRBJ1-1,-,-,TRBV9,TGTGCCAGCAGCGTAGGAGGGAGCACTGAAGCTTTCTTT,CASSVGGSTEAFF
TRBJ2-7,-,-,TRBV11-2,TGTGCCAGCAGCTTAACTTACAGGGCTGGGACCTACGAGCAGTACTTC,CASSLTYRAGTYEQYF
TRBJ2-2,-,-,TRBV6-6,TGTGCCAGCAGCCGATACAGGGTCCACGCGAACACCGGGGAGCTGTTTTTT,CASSRYRVHANTGELFF
TRBJ1-3,-,-,TRBV5-4,TGTGCCAGCAGCTTGGCCGGGGGAAACACCATATATTTT,CASSLAGGNTIYF
TRBJ1-1,TRBD1,-,TRBV29-1,TGCAGCGTTGGGCGGACAGGACTCTCGAACACTGAAGCTTTCTTT,CSVGRTGLSNTEAFF
TRBJ1-1,-,-,TRBV28,TGTGCCAGCAGTAGGGGTGGAGAAGCTTTCTTT,CASSRGGEAFF
TRBJ1-1,TRBD1,-,TRBV27,TGTGCCAGCAGTTTACACAGGGGGCGCACTGAAGCTTTCTTT,CASSLHRGRTEAFF
TRBJ2-1,TRBD1,-,TRBV10-3,TGTGCCATCAGAGAGACAGGGGGCCAAAGGGGATCCTACAATGAGCAGTTCTTC,CAIRETGGQRGSYNEQFF
TRBJ2-1,-,-,TRBV5-6,TGTGCCAGCAGTGTGAAGTATGGGGCTTCAACTTACAATGAGCAGTTCTTC,CASSVKYGASTYNEQFF